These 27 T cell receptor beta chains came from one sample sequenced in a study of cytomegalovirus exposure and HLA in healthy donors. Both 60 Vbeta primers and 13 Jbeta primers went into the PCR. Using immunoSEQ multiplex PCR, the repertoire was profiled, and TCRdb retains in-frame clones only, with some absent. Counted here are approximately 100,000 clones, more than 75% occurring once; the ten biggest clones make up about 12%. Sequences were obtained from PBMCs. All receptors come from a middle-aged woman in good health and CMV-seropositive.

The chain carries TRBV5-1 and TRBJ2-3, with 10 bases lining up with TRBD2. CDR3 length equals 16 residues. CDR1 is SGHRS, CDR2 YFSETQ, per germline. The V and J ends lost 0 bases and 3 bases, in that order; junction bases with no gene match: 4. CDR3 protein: CASSLDPSGGTDTQYF. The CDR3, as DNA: TGCGCCAGCAGCTTGGATCCTAGCGGGGGTACAGATACGCAGTATTTT.

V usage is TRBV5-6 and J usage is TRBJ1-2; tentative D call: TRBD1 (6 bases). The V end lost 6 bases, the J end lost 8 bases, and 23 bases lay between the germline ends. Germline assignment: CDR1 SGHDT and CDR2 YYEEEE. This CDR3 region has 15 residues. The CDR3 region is CASISGATGGRGYTF. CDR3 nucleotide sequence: TGTGCCAGCATCTCGGGGGCAACGGGGGGCCGAGGCTACACCTTC.

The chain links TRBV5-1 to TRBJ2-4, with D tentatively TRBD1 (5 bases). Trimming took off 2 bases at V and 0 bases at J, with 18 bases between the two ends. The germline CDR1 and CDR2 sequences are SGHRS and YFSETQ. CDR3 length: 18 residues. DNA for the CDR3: TGCGCCAGCAGCTTATCAGGGATCGGATTGTTAGCCAAAAACATTCAGTACTTC. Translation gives CASSLSGIGLLAKNIQYF.

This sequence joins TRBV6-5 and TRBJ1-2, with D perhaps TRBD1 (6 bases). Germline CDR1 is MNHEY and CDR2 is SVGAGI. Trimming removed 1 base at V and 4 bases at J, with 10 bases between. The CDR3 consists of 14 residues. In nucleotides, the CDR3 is TGTGCCAGCAGTTACTTGGACAGTTCCTATGGCTACACCTTC. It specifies CASSYLDSSYGYTF.

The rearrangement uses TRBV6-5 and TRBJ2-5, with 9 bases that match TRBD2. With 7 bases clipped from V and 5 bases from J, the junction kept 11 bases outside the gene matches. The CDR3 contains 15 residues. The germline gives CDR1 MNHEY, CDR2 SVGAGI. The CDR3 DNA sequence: TGTGCCAGCACCATTTCCGGGACTAGCCTGGAGACCCAGTACTTC. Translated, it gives CASTISGTSLETQYF.

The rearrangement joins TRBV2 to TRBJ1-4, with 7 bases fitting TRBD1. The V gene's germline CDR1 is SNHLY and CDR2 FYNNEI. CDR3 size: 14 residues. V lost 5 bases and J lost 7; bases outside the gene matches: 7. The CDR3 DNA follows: TGTGCCAGCAGTAGCCAGACAGGGCTTGAAAAACTGTTTTTT. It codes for CASSSQTGLEKLFF. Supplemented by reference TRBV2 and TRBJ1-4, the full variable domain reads EPEVTQTPSHQVTQMGQEVILRCVPISNHLYFYWYRQILGQKVEFLVSFYNNEISEKSEIFDDQFSVERPDGSNFTLKIRSTKLEDSAMYFCASSSQTGLEKLFFGSGTQLSVL.

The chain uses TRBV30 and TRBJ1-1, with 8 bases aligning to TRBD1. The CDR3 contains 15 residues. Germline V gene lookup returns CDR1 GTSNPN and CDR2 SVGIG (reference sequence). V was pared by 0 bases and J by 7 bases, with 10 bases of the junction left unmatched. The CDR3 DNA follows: TGTGCCTGGAGTGTACTAGGGGCAGGGGGCGGTGAAGCTTTCTTT. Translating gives CAWSVLGAGGGEAFF.

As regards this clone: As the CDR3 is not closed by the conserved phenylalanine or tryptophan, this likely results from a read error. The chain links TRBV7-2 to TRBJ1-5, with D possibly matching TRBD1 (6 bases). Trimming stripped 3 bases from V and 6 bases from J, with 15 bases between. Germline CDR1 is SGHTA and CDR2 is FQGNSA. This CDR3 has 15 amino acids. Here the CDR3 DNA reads TGTGCCAGCAGCTTCAGGACAGCTACTAGTCAGCCCCAGCATGTT. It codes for CASSFRTATSQPQHV.

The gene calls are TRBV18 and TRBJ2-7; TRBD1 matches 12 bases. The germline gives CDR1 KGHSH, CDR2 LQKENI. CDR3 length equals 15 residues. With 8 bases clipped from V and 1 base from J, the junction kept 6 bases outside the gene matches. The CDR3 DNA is TGTGCCAGCAGACCGGGACAGGGGGCTTCCTACGAGCAGTACTTC. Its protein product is CASRPGQGASYEQYF.

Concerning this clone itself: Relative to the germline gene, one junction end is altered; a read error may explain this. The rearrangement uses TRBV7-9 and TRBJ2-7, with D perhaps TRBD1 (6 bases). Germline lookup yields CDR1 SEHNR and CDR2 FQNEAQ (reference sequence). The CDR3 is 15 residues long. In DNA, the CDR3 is TGTTCCAGCAGCCCTTGGGACACCCGCTCCTACGAGCAGTACTTC. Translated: CSSSPWDTRSYEQYF.

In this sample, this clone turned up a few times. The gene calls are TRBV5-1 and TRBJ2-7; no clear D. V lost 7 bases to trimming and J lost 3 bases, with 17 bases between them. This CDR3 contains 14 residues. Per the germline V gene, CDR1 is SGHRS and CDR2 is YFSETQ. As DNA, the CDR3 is TGCGCCAGCCGAGCTGGAGCAGCCAACTACGAGCAGTACTTC. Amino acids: CASRAGAANYEQYF.

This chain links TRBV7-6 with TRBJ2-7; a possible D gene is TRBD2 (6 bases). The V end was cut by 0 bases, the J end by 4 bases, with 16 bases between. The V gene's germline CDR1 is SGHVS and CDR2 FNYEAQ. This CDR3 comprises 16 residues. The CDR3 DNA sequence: TGTGCCAGCAGCTTAGCCCCCCGGGGGAGAACATACGAGCAGTACTTC. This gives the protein CASSLAPRGRTYEQYF.

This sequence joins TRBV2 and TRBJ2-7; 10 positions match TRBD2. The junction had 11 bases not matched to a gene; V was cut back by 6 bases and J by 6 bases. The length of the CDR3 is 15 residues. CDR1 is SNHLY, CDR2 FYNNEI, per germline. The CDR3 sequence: CASRTLAGALGEQYF. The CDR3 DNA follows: TGTGCCAGCAGGACCCTAGCGGGGGCCCTCGGCGAGCAGTACTTC.

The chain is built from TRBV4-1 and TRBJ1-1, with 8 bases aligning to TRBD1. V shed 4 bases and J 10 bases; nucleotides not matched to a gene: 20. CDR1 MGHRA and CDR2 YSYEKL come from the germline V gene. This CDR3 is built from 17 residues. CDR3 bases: TGCGCCAGCAGCCGAGAAACCCTAGACAGGGGCAGGAATGGAGCTTTCTTT. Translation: CASSRETLDRGRNGAFF.

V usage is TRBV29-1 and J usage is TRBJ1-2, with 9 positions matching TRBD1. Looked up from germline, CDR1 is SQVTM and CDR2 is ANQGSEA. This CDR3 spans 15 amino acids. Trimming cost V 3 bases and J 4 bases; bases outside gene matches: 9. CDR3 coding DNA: TGCAGCGTTGAGTTAACCGGGACAGGGACCTATGGCTACACCTTC. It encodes CSVELTGTGTYGYTF.

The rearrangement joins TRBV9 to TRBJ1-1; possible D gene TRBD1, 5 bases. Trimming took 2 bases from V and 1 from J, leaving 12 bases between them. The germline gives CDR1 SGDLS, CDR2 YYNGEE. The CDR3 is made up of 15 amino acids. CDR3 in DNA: TGTGCCAGCAGCGTGGGACTATTGGGGAACACTGAAGCTTTCTTT. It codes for CASSVGLLGNTEAFF. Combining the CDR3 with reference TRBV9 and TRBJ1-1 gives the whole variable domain DSGVTQTPKHLITATGQRVTLRCSPRSGDLSVYWYQQSLDQGLQFLIQYYNGEERAKGNILERFSAQQFPDLHSELNLSSLELGDSALYFCASSVGLLGNTEAFFGQGTRLTVV.

The CDR3 nucleotides are TGTGCCAGCAGTTACTCTCCGGGGGTCCCCAATCAGCCCCAGCATTTT. Translation gives CASSYSPGVPNQPQHF. This rearrangement joins TRBV6-5 to TRBJ1-5; D is possibly TRBD1 (5 bases). From germline, CDR1 is MNHEY and CDR2 SVGAGI. The V end lost 0 bases, the J end lost 3 bases, and 12 bases lay between the germline ends. The CDR3 extends over 16 amino acids.

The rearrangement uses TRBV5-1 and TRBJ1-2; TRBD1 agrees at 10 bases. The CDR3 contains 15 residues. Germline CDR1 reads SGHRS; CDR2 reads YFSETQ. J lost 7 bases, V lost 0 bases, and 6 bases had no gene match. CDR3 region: CASSLDAGQGFGYTF. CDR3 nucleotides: TGCGCCAGCAGCTTGGACGCGGGACAGGGGTTTGGCTACACCTTC.

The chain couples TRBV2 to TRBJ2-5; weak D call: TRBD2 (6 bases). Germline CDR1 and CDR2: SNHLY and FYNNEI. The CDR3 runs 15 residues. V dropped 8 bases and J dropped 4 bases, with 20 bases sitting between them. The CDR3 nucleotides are TGTGCCAGCTTCCCCGACAGCGGGTGGGCAGAGACCCAGTACTTC. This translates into CASFPDSGWAETQYF.

The CDR3 here is CASSIRGSGTDTQYF. CDR3 nucleotide sequence: TGTGCCAGTTCCATCAGGGGTAGCGGCACAGATACGCAGTATTTT. The chain combines TRBV7-2 with TRBJ2-3; D perhaps matches TRBD1 (6 bases). Trimming removed 9 bases from V and 1 base from J, with 17 bases in between. Germline assignment: CDR1 SGHTA and CDR2 FQGNSA. This CDR3 region has 15 residues.

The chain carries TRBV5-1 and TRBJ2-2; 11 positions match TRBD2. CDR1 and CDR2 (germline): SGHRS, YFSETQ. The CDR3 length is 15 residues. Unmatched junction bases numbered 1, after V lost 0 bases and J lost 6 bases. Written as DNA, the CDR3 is TGCGCCAGCAGCTTGGGGACTAGCGGGTCCGGGGAGCTGTTTTTT. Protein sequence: CASSLGTSGSGELFF.

CDR3 region: CASSLEGRQPQHF. CDR3 DNA: TGTGCCAGCAGCTTGGAGGGGCGACAGCCCCAGCATTTT. The chain uses TRBV5-4 and TRBJ1-5, with a weak D call TRBD1 (5 bases). Germline CDR1 is SGHNT and CDR2 is YYREEE (reference sequence). The CDR3 is 13 amino acids. V lost 0 bases and J lost 7, with 8 bases in between.

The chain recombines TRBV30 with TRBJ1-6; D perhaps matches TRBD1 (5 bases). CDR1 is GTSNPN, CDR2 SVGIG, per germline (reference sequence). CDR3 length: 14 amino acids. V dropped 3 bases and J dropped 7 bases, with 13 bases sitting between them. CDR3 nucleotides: TGTGCCTGGAGACAGGCCGCCAAGAATTCACCCCTCCACTTT. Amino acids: CAWRQAAKNSPLHF.

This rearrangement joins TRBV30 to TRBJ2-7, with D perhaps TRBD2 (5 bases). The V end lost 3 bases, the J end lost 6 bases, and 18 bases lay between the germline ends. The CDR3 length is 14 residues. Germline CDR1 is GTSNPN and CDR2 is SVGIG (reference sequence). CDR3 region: CAWSRSALLREQYF. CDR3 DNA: TGTGCCTGGAGCCGTAGCGCGCTACTCCGCGAGCAGTACTTC.

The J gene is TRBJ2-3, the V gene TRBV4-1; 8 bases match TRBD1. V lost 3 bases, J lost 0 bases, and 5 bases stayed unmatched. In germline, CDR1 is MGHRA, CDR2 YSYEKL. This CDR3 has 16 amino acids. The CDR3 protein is CASSQEGQVSTDTQYF. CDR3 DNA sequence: TGCGCCAGCAGCCAGGAGGGACAGGTTAGCACAGATACGCAGTATTTT.

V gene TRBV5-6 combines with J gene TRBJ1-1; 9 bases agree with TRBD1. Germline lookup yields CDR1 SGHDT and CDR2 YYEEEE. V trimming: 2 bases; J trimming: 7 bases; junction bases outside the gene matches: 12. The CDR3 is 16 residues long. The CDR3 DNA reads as TGTGCCAGCAGCTTTAACCGGGACAGGGACGGCGGTGAAGCTTTCTTT. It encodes CASSFNRDRDGGEAFF.

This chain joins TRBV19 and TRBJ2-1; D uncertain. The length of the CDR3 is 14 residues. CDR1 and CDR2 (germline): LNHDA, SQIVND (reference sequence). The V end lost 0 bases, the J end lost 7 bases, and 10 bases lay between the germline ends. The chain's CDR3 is CASSIESYGNEQFF. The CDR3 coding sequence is TGTGCCAGTAGTATAGAATCCTACGGGAATGAGCAGTTCTTC.